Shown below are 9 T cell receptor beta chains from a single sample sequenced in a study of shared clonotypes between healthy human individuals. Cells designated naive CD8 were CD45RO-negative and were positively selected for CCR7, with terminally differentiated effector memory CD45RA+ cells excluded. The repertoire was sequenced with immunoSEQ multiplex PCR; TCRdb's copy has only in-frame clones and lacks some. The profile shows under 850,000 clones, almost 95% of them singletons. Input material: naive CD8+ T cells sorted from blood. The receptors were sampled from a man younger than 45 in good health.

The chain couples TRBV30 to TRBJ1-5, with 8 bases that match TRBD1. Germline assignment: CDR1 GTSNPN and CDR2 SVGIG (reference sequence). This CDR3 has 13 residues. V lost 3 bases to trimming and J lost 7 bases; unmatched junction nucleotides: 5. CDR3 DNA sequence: TGTGCCTGGAGCAAGACAGGGGTACAGCCCCAGCATTTT. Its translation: CAWSKTGVQPQHF.

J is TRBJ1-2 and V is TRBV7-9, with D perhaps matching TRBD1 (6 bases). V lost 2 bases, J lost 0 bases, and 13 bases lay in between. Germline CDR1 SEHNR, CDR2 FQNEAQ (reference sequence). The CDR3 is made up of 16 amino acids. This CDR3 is CASSLRQAAPNYGYTF. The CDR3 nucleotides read TGTGCCAGCAGCTTAAGACAGGCGGCGCCTAACTATGGCTACACCTTC.

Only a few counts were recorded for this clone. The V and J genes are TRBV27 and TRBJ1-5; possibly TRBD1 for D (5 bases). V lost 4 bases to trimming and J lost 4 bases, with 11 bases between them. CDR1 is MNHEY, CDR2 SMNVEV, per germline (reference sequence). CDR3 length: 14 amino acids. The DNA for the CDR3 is TGTGCCAGCAGTTCCGGGCAGGGTAATCAGCCCCAGCATTTT. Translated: CASSSGQGNQPQHF.

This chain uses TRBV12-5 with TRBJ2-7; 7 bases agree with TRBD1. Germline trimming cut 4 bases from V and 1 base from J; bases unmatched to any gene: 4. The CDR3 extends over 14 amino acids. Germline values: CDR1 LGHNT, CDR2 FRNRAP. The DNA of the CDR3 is TGTGCTAGTGGTTCCCGACAGGGTTCCTACGAGCAGTACTTC. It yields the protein CASGSRQGSYEQYF.

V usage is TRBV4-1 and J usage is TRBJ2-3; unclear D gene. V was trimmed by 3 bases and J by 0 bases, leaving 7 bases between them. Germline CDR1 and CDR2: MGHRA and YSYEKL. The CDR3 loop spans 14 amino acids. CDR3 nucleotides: TGCGCCAGCAGCCATGGCATTAGCACAGATACGCAGTATTTT. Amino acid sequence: CASSHGISTDTQYF.

CDR3 nucleotides: TGTGCCAGCAGTTATTCCGGGACTAAACTCAATGAGCAGTTCTTC. Protein product: CASSYSGTKLNEQFF. This chain uses TRBV6-6 with TRBJ2-1; 7 nucleotides line up with TRBD2. Germline CDR1 and CDR2: MNHNY and SVGAGI (reference sequence). The CDR3 has 15 residues. J gave up 6 bases and V 3 bases, and 8 bases lay outside the gene matches.

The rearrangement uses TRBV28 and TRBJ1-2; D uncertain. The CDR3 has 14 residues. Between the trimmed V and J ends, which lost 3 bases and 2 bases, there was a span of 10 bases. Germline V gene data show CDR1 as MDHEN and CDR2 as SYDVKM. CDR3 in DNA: TGTGCCAGCAGTTTGCCAACCTCAAACTATGGCTACACCTTC. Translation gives CASSLPTSNYGYTF.

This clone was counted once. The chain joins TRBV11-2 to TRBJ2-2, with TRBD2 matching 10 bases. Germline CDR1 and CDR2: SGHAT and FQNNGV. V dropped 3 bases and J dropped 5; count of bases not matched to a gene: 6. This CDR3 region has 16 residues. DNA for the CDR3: TGTGCCAGCAGCTTCATAGCGGGAGGTCGTACCGGGGAGCTGTTTTTT. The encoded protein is CASSFIAGGRTGELFF.

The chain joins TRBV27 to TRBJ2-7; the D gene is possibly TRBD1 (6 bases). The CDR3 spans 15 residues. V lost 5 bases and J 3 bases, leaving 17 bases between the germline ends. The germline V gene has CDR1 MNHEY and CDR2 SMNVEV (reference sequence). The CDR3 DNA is TGTGCCAGCAGTCCCCGTGACCAGGGGAACTACGAGCAGTACTTC. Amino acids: CASSPRDQGNYEQYF.